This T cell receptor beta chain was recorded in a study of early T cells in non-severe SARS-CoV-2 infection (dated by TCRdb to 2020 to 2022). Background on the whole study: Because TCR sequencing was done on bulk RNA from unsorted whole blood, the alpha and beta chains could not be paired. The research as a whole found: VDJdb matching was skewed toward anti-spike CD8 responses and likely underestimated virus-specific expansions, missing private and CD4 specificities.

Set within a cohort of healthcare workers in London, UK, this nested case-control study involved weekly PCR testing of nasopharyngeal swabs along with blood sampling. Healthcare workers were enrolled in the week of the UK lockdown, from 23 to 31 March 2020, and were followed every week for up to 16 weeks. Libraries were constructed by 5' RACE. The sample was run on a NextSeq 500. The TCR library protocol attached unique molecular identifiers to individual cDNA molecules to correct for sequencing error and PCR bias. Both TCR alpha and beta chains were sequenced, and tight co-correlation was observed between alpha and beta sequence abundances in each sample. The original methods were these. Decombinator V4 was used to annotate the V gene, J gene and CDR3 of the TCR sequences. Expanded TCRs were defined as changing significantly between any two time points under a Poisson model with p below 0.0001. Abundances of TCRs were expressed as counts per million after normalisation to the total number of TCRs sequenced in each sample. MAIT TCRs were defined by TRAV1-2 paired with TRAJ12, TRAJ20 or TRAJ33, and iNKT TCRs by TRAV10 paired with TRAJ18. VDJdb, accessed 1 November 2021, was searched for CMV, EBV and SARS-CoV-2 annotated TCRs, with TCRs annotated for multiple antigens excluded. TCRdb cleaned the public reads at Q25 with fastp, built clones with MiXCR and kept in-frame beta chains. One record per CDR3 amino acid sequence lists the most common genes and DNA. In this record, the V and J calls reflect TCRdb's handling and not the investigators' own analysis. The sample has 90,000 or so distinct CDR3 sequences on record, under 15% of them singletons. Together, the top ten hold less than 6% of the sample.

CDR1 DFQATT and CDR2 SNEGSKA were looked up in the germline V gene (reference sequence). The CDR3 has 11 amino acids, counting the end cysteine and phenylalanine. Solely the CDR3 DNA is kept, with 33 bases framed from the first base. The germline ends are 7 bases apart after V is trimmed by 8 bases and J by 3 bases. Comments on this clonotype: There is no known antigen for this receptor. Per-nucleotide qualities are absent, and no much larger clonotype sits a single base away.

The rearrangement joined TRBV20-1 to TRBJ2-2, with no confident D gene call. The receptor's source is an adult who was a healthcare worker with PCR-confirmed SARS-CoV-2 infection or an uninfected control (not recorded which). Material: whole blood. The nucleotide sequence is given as TGCAGTACTCTGTACACCGGGGAGCTGTTTTTT. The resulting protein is CSTLYTGELFF.